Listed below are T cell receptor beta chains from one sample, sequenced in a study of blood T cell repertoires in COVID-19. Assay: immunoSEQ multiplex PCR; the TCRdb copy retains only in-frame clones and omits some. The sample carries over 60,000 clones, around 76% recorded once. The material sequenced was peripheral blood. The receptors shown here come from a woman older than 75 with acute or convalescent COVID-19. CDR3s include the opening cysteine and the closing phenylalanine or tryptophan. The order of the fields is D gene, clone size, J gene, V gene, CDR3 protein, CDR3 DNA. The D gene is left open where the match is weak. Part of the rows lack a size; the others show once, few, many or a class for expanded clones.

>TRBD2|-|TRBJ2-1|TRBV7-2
CASSARAGGYNEQFF
TGTGCCAGCAGCGCCAGAGCGGGAGGGTACAATGAGCAGTTCTTC
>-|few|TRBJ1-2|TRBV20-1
CSAQTQGGYTF
TGCAGTGCTCAAACTCAGGGGGGCTACACCTTC
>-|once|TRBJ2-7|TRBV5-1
CASSSGAASYEQYF
TGCGCCAGCAGCTCCGGAGCGGCTTCCTACGAGCAGTACTTC
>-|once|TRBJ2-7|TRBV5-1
CASSSGWGNYEQYF
TGCGCCAGCAGCTCGGGATGGGGTAACTACGAGCAGTACTTC
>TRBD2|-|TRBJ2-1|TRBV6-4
CASSFSGSEQFF
TGTGCCAGCAGTTTTAGCGGGAGCGAGCAGTTCTTC
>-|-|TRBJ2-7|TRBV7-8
CASSLVGSAYEQYF
TGTGCCAGCAGCTTGGTGGGTAGCGCCTACGAGCAGTACTTC
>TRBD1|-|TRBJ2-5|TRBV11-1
CASSSGQGEETQYF
TGTGCCAGCAGCTCGGGACAGGGAGAAGAGACCCAGTACTTC
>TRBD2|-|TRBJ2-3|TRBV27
CASSPATGGLAGANTDTQYF
TGTGCCAGCAGCCCAGCAACAGGGGGACTAGCGGGAGCCAACACAGATACGCAGTATTTT
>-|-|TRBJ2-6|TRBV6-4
CASSLEHSGANVLTF
TGTGCCAGCAGTCTAGAGCATTCTGGGGCCAACGTCCTGACTTTC
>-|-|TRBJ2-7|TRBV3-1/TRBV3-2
CASSPRDSLSYEQYF
TGTGCCAGCAGCCCCCGTGACTCTTTATCCTACGAGCAGTACTTC
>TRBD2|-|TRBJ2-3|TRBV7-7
CASSLGTRETDTQYF
TGTGCCAGCAGCTTAGGGACTAGAGAAACAGATACGCAGTATTTT
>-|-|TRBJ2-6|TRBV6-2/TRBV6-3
CASSYPDSLTYTTGANVLTF
TGTGCCAGCAGTTACCCGGACAGCCTTACTTACACAACTGGGGCCAACGTCCTGACTTTC
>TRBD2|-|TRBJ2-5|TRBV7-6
CASSLGGLAAQETQYF
TGTGCCAGCAGCTTAGGCGGACTAGCGGCTCAAGAGACCCAGTACTTC